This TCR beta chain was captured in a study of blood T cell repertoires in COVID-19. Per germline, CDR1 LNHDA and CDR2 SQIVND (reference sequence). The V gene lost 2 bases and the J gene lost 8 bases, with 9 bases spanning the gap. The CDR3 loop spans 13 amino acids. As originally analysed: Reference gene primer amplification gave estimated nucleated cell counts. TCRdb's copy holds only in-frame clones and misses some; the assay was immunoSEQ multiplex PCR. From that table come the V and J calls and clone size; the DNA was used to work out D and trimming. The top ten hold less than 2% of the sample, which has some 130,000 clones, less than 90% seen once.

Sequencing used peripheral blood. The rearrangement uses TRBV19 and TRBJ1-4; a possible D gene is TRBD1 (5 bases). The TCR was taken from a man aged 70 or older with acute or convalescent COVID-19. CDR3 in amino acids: CASSIQGGEKLFF. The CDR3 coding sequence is TGTGCCAGTAGTATACAGGGAGGGGAAAAACTGTTTTTT.